Listed below are T cell receptor beta chains from one sample, sequenced in a study of T cells after yellow fever vaccination. TCRdb itself ran the 5' RACE reads through MiXCR, one entry per CDR3 protein. The table lists some 560,000 distinct CDR3 sequences, approximately 16% of them singletons. Material: PBMCs, obtained 4 to 6 days after the first yellow fever vaccination. The receptor source for this set is a young man who received the YFV17D yellow fever vaccine. Each CDR3 is given without its conserved first and last residue.

J gene,V gene,CDR3 protein
TRBJ2-7,TRBV7-9,ASSLSRQGKAGEQY
TRBJ2-4,TRBV7-2,ASSLVSGTRSNIQY
TRBJ1-2,TRBV5-4,ASSLDWGLDTNYGYT
TRBJ1-5,TRBV28,ASSLQEYSNQPQH
TRBJ2-2,TRBV7-9,ASSLALGNTGELF
TRBJ2-1,TRBV5-1,ASSSLPSGGANEQF
TRBJ1-1,TRBV7-2,ASSRMGGTEAF
TRBJ2-3,TRBV2,ASSEALASGGGPDTQY
TRBJ2-3,TRBV3-1,ASSQGSGTDTQY
TRBJ2-1,TRBV6-2/TRBV6-3,ARTDNTRRDEQF
TRBJ2-1,TRBV12-3/TRBV12-4,ASSIRQGSYNEQF
TRBJ2-7,TRBV24-1,ATSDRDPFSEQY
TRBJ2-7,TRBV10-1,ASSESRGARRY
TRBJ2-2,TRBV28,ASGGGLWTGELF
TRBJ1-1,TRBV3-1,ASSQGSEAF
TRBJ2-4,TRBV20-1,SAPAVAKNIQY
TRBJ2-2,TRBV5-1,ASSPVPTSGGPWANTGELF
TRBJ2-1,TRBV12-3/TRBV12-4,ASSLEPHNYNEQF
TRBJ2-2,TRBV20-1,SASIGVAGELF
TRBJ2-3,TRBV11-2,ASSFTGTLEDTQY
TRBJ1-4,TRBV30,AWSVQGSGEKLF
TRBJ1-1,TRBV18,ASSLDTLNTEAF
TRBJ2-2,TRBV30,ALLAGGNPGELF
TRBJ2-3,TRBV6-5,ASSYWQGATDTQY
TRBJ1-3,TRBV21-1,ASSKGPSRGYGNTIY
TRBJ2-7,TRBV19,ASSLQLRGEQY
TRBJ1-2,TRBV19,ASSPVGQGSNYGYT
TRBJ1-5,TRBV3-1,ASSQGFGGGGQPRH
TRBJ1-1,TRBV20-1,SAAPVGGGNWNTEAF
TRBJ1-5,TRBV10-3,AISEPGQHRPQH
TRBJ1-2,TRBV15,ATSRPPDTHNF
TRBJ2-3,TRBV7-2,ASAPGGGDTQY
TRBJ1-5,TRBV20-1,SAIGHLDQPQH
TRBJ2-2,TRBV7-3,ASSLYAKGGDTGELF
TRBJ2-7,TRBV20-1,SARVPGSYEQY
TRBJ2-7,TRBV20-1,SATRQALYEQY
TRBJ1-2,TRBV5-1,ASSLGHGYGYT
TRBJ2-3,TRBV7-9,ASSFPLAPDTQY
TRBJ1-1,TRBV18,ASSPDRGETEAF
TRBJ1-1,TRBV2,ASPRDLSTEAF
TRBJ1-1,TRBV15,ATSSQGYGTEAF
TRBJ2-4,TRBV20-1,SASVTGVKNIQY
TRBJ2-7,TRBV5-6,ASSGLGTYEQY
TRBJ2-2,TRBV20-1,SATGGGVTGELF
TRBJ2-1,TRBV5-8,AMSPGTSGERSAEQF
TRBJ2-1,TRBV12-3/TRBV12-4,ASSLNDLYNEQF
TRBJ2-3,TRBV5-1,ASSLGDPGTDTQY
TRBJ1-2,TRBV2,ASNGQGPNYGYT
TRBJ2-5,TRBV12-3/TRBV12-4,ASSALWEGRGTQY
TRBJ2-3,TRBV5-8,ASRRDRGPADTQY
TRBJ2-3,TRBV7-9,ASTIPGPGTDTQY
TRBJ2-7,TRBV20-1,SARAPGLAGHEQY
TRBJ2-2,TRBV10-2,ASMGRGRNTGELF
TRBJ2-7,TRBV6-2/TRBV6-3,ASRRRGSYEQY
TRBJ2-3,TRBV27,ASSDYLGGYGTDTQY
TRBJ2-1,TRBV5-1,ASSSGDDNEQF
TRBJ2-5,TRBV5-5,ASLSVSGGQETQY
TRBJ2-7,TRBV5-6,ASSPSAVRVTADLISHEQY
TRBJ2-3,TRBV7-8,ASSPRLAGGLTSTDTQY
TRBJ1-1,TRBV19,ASSGLGRHTEAF